This TCR beta chain was sequenced for a study of early T cells in non-severe SARS-CoV-2 infection. This clonotype has at least ten counts. Each CDR3 protein gets one entry after TCRdb re-called the 5' RACE reads with MiXCR. The data show 65,000 to 85,000 distinct CDR3 sequences, roughly 10% seen once. V was clipped by 5 bases and J by 8 bases, with 12 bases between them. The CDR3 spans 13 residues. Material: whole blood. The receptor's source is an adult who was a healthcare worker with PCR-confirmed SARS-CoV-2 infection or an uninfected control (not recorded which). V and J are TRBV12-3 or TRBV12-4 and TRBJ1-4; the D is unclear. CDR3 amino acids: CASSPYRGEKLFF. The CDR3 region has the DNA TGTGCCAGCAGTCCCTATCGAGGGGAAAAACTGTTTTTT.